One and the same sample provided the 14 T cell receptor beta chains below, sequenced in a study of T cells in localized non-small cell lung cancer. TCRdb keeps only in-frame clones here, not all; method: immunoSEQ multiplex PCR. The table lists 3,200 or so clones, around 24% of them singletons. Sample: lung tumor tissue, taken before any cancer treatment. These receptors all come from a man aged 40 to 70 with stage I lung adenocarcinoma.

The chain couples TRBV15 to TRBJ1-1, with TRBD1 matching 7 bases. J lost 4 bases, V lost 1 base, and 9 bases had no gene match. This CDR3 spans 16 amino acids. Per the germline V gene, CDR1 is LNHNV and CDR2 is YYDKDF (reference sequence). CDR3 sequence (DNA): TGTGCCACCAGCAGAGGCTTTGACAGGGAGAGCACTGAAGCTTTCTTT. Protein: CATSRGFDRESTEAFF.

V gene TRBV18 combines with J gene TRBJ2-3; D gene ambiguous. The germline CDR1 and CDR2 sequences are KGHSH and LQKENI. Trimming took off 6 bases at V and 5 bases at J, with 21 bases between the two ends. CDR3 size: 16 residues. The CDR3 here is CASSSSGRFPQDTQYF. CDR3 DNA sequence: TGTGCCAGCTCCTCCAGTGGCAGATTTCCCCAAGATACGCAGTATTTT.

The V gene is TRBV6-8, the J gene TRBJ2-3, with D hard to call. V was cut by 0 bases and J by 6 bases, with 7 bases left in between. Germline assignment: CDR1 MNHGY and CDR2 SAAAGT. This CDR3 contains 13 residues. CDR3 in DNA: TGTGCCAGCAGTTACTCAGACGGGGATACGCAGTATTTT. It encodes CASSYSDGDTQYF.

The rearrangement uses TRBV5-1 and TRBJ1-1; tentative D call: TRBD1 (5 bases). The V and J ends lost 3 bases and 0 bases respectively, with 9 bases between them. The germline V gene encodes CDR1 SGHRS and CDR2 YFSETQ. The CDR3 contains 14 residues. CDR3 bases: TGCGCCAGCAGCTGGGGCCTAATGAACACTGAAGCTTTCTTT. It encodes CASSWGLMNTEAFF.

The chain recombines TRBV11-3 with TRBJ1-1; D may be TRBD1 (5 bases). This CDR3 contains 14 residues. From germline, CDR1 is SGHNT and CDR2 YENEEA. Trimming left V 1 base short and J 5 bases short, with 11 bases between. CDR3 in DNA: TGTGCCAGCAGCTTAGTTGGAGAGGGGACTGAAGCTTTCTTT. Its protein product is CASSLVGEGTEAFF.

Concerning this clone: This sample includes further DNA sequences coding for the same CDR3. This chain links TRBV6-8 with TRBJ1-1; D unclear. The germline V gene has CDR1 MNHGY and CDR2 SAAAGT. V lost 0 bases, J lost 3 bases, and 11 bases lay in between. This CDR3 region has 15 residues. This chain's CDR3 is CASSYSPGGDTEAFF. As DNA, the CDR3 is TGTGCCAGCAGTTACTCCCCGGGCGGGGACACTGAAGCTTTCTTT.

The chain employs TRBV2 and TRBJ2-3; weak D call: TRBD2 (6 bases). The ends were cut back, 5 bases at V and 3 bases at J, with 18 bases in the middle. This CDR3 comprises 16 residues. Germline V gene data show CDR1 as SNHLY and CDR2 as FYNNEI. This chain's CDR3 is CASSPPPGVWTDTQYF. The CDR3 region has the DNA TGTGCCAGCAGTCCACCCCCGGGGGTATGGACAGATACGCAGTATTTT.

J is TRBJ2-3 and V is TRBV11-3; possibly TRBD2 for D (5 bases). From germline, CDR1 is SGHNT and CDR2 YENEEA. V gave up 4 bases and J gave up 3 bases, with 17 bases separating them. The CDR3 is 16 amino acids. CDR3 sequence reads: CASSSSPRLSTDTQYF. CDR3 DNA: TGTGCCAGCAGCTCGAGCCCGAGACTAAGTACAGATACGCAGTATTTT. Drawing the rest from reference TRBV11-3 and TRBJ2-3, the complete variable domain is EAGVVQSPRYKIIEKKQPVAFWCNPISGHNTLYWYLQNLGQGPELLIRYENEEAVDDSQLPKDRFSAERLKGVDSTLKIQPAELGDSAVYLCASSSSPRLSTDTQYFGPGTRLTVL.

This clone showed up just a few times. This chain links TRBV9 with TRBJ2-7, with 7 nucleotides matching TRBD1. Germline loops: CDR1 SGDLS, CDR2 YYNGEE. The length of the CDR3 is 14 residues. Trimming took 4 bases from V and 2 from J; bases not matched to a gene: 6. CDR3 bases: TGTGCCAGCAGCCCCAACACAGGGGCCTACGAGCAGTACTTC. Translation gives CASSPNTGAYEQYF.

V is TRBV11-3 and J is TRBJ2-7, with 10 bases fitting TRBD2. After removal of 1 base from V and 4 bases from J, the junction contained 7 bases not matched to a gene. Germline V CDR1 and CDR2: SGHNT, YENEEA. The CDR3 has 16 residues. The CDR3 protein is CASSLGFGTSVYEQYF. Written as DNA, the CDR3 is TGTGCCAGCAGCTTAGGGTTCGGGACTAGCGTTTACGAGCAGTACTTC.

This clone has only a few counts. The CDR3 sequence: CASSSYLVDRGYTF. The DNA of the CDR3 is TGTGCCAGCAGCTCATATCTTGTGGACCGGGGCTACACCTTC. This rearrangement joins TRBV11-3 to TRBJ1-2; D unresolved. Germline V gene sequence: CDR1 SGHNT, CDR2 YENEEA. The CDR3 is made up of 14 amino acids. Deletions cut 4 bases from V and 8 bases from J, with 17 bases between.

The chain employs TRBV18 and TRBJ1-6; 7 bases fit TRBD1. The V gene's germline CDR1 is KGHSH and CDR2 LQKENI. The J segment lost 9 bases and the V segment lost 2 bases, leaving 4 bases of the junction unmatched. The CDR3 contains 14 residues. The DNA of the CDR3 is TGTGCCAGCTCACCAGAGGGGGCACCTTCACCCCTCCACTTT. This sequence encodes CASSPEGAPSPLHF.

The count of this clone is one. The chain recombines TRBV19 with TRBJ2-7; no clear D gene. The CDR3 spans 12 residues. Germline values: CDR1 LNHDA, CDR2 SQIVND (reference sequence). The germline V and J ends were trimmed by 8 bases and 5 bases, with 13 bases remaining between them. Here the CDR3 reads CASSSQAHEQYF. CDR3 nucleotides: TGTGCCAGTTCTAGTCAAGCCCACGAGCAGTACTTC. Complete variable domain (other parts from reference TRBV19 and TRBJ2-7): DGGITQSPKYLFRKEGQNVTLSCEQNLNHDAMYWYRQDPGQGLRLIYYSQIVNDFQKGDIAEGYSVSREKKESFPLTVTSAQKNPTAFYLCASSSQAHEQYFGPGTRLTVT.

CDR3 region: CASSYSGGSTFF. For the CDR3, the DNA is TGTGCCAGCAGTTACTCGGGGGGGAGCACGTTCTTC. This chain uses TRBV6-8 with TRBJ2-1; TRBD2 matches at 7 bases. Germline loops: CDR1 MNHGY, CDR2 SAAAGT. Trimming cost V 0 bases and J 15 bases; bases outside gene matches: 5. CDR3 length: 12 residues.